This entry describes one T cell receptor beta chain. This CDR3 is built from 11 residues. Germline-derived CDR1 and CDR2 are SQVTM and ANQGSEA. Trimming took off 4 bases at V and 4 bases at J, with 6 bases between the two ends. After template switching added a universal primer site, the resulting cDNA carried unique molecular identifiers. TCRdb called the 5' RACE reads again in MiXCR, with one record for every CDR3 protein. The table records about 190,000 distinct CDR3 sequences, roughly 15% of them present only once. These data originate in a study of identical twins. The sample was also reused in another study, on T cells expressing NK-cell markers. That work adds: Within several experiments, an anti-gamma-delta TCR antibody kept the sorting limited to alpha-beta TCR T cells.

The clonotype was recovered from a woman younger than 35 in good health. The J gene is TRBJ2-3, the V gene TRBV29-1, with D possibly being TRBD1 or TRBD2 (5 bases each). The sequencing input was CD8+ T cells sorted from blood. CDR3 region: CSVVGADTQYF. For the CDR3, the DNA is TGCAGCGTTGTGGGGGCAGATACGCAGTATTTT.